The 22 T cell receptor beta chains presented below share a single source sample, sequenced in a study of response to subunit inactivated influenza vaccine. TCRdb processed the RT-PCR reads anew with MiXCR; each CDR3 protein has one entry. The top ten clones hold roughly 13% of a sample with 500,000 to 600,000 distinct CDR3 sequences, under 9% of them seen once. The starting material was PBMCs from blood, obtained less than 30 months after vaccination. The receptor source for this set is a man aged 50 to 75 who received an inactivated influenza vaccine.

This clonotype came up a few times. The chain recombines TRBV5-1 with TRBJ2-5, with TRBD2 identical over 11 bases. The trim removed 4 bases at V and 4 bases at J, leaving 6 bases unmatched. The germline V gene has CDR1 SGHRS and CDR2 YFSETQ. This CDR3 region has 15 residues. The CDR3 bases are TGCGCCAGCAGCATGACTAGCGGGGTACGAGAGACCCAGTACTTC. It yields the protein CASSMTSGVRETQYF.

The CDR3 DNA reads as TGTGCCAGCAGGCCTGAGATTCAATCACCCCTCCACTTT. It codes for CASRPEIQSPLHF. This chain joins TRBV28 and TRBJ1-6; D is ambiguous. CDR1 and CDR2 from the germline V gene are MDHEN and SYDVKM. Trimming stripped 6 bases from V and 10 bases from J, with 13 bases between. The CDR3 has 13 amino acids.

The chain's CDR3 is CSARDITDRVETQYF. Here the CDR3 DNA reads TGCAGTGCTAGAGACATTACCGACAGGGTTGAGACCCAGTACTTC. The rearrangement uses TRBV20-1 and TRBJ2-5; 7 bases are shared with TRBD1. The CDR3 runs to 15 residues. Germline V gene lookup returns CDR1 DFQATT and CDR2 SNEGSKA (reference sequence). Trimming took 0 bases from V and 5 from J; bases not matched to a gene: 9.

This clonotype showed up many times. The chain joins TRBV18 to TRBJ2-5; the D is unclear. The V end lost 2 bases, the J end lost 2 bases, and 6 bases lay between the germline ends. Per the germline V gene, CDR1 is KGHSH and CDR2 is LQKENI. The CDR3 is 13 amino acids. This CDR3 is CASSPNGQETQYF. The CDR3, as DNA: TGTGCCAGCTCACCAAACGGACAAGAGACCCAGTACTTC.

The chain links TRBV7-8 to TRBJ1-5, with D hard to call. This CDR3 has 15 amino acids. Between the trimmed V and J ends, which lost 4 bases and 2 bases, there was a span of 12 bases. CDR1 and CDR2 (germline): SGHVS, FQNEAQ. The chain's CDR3 is CASSWAGLGNQPQHF. The CDR3 coding sequence is TGTGCCAGCAGCTGGGCGGGGTTGGGCAATCAGCCCCAGCATTTT.

The table lists this clonotype with a few counts. The chain has TRBV28 and TRBJ2-7; the match to TRBD1 covers 8 bases. This CDR3 spans 14 amino acids. The V segment lost 5 bases and the J segment 4 bases; nucleotides outside the gene matches: 7. Germline CDR1 is MDHEN and CDR2 is SYDVKM. The CDR3 DNA sequence: TGTGCCAGCAGTCGGGACAGGCCGCTTTACGAGCAGTACTTC. Translated, it gives CASSRDRPLYEQYF.

This clonotype has more than one count but fewer than ten. The chain has TRBV4-3 and TRBJ1-1, with a tentative D call TRBD1 (6 bases). Germline CDR1 is LGHNA and CDR2 is YSLEER. V gave up 0 bases and J gave up 7 bases, with 12 bases separating them. This CDR3 is 14 amino acids long. The CDR3 loop is CASSQDLWTDEAFF. The CDR3, as DNA: TGCGCCAGCAGCCAAGATTTGTGGACAGATGAAGCTTTCTTT.

This chain connects TRBV21-1 to TRBJ2-1; TRBD2, the D gene given by the table, was not confirmed from the DNA. TRBV21-1 is recorded as a pseudogene. CDR3 length: 18 amino acids. Here the CDR3 DNA reads TGTGCCAGCAGCAAATTCCTAGCGGGAGTGAAGGTATCGGATGAGCAGTTCTTC. Protein product: CASSKFLAGVKVSDEQFF.

This clonotype was observed a few times. The J gene is TRBJ2-6, the V gene TRBV6-2 or TRBV6-3; possible D gene TRBD1, 6 bases. The germline V gene has CDR1 MNHEY and CDR2 SVGEGT. V lost 4 bases and J lost 0, with 10 bases in between. This CDR3 region has 16 residues. DNA of the CDR3: TGTGCCAGCAGTTGGGGGCTAGGCTCTGGGGCCAACGTCCTGACTTTC. This translates into CASSWGLGSGANVLTF.

V usage is TRBV9 and J usage is TRBJ2-5, with D possibly matching TRBD2 (6 bases). V was pared by 3 bases and J by 4 bases, with 13 bases between. This CDR3 region has 14 residues. Per the germline V gene, CDR1 is SGDLS and CDR2 is YYNGEE. This CDR3 reads CASSASVGRETQYF. The CDR3 nucleotides read TGTGCCAGCAGCGCTAGCGTAGGAAGAGAGACCCAGTACTTC.

This clonotype was seen a single time. V usage is TRBV5-5 and J usage is TRBJ2-7; a weak D match, TRBD2 (5 bases). V was cut by 7 bases and J by 5 bases, with 16 bases left in between. This CDR3 contains 13 residues. The germline V gene encodes CDR1 SGHKS and CDR2 YYEKEE (reference sequence). DNA for the CDR3: TGTGCCAGCGATGTGAGGGAAACGGACGAGCAGTACTTC. It is translated as CASDVRETDEQYF.

This clonotype was seen only a few times. V is TRBV4-1 and J is TRBJ1-1, with 7 bases that match TRBD1. Germline-derived CDR1 and CDR2 are MGHRA and YSYEKL. Trimming took 4 bases from V and 6 from J; bases not matched to a gene: 11. This CDR3 has 15 amino acids. Written as DNA, the CDR3 is TGCGCCAGCAGCCCCTTCGGACAGGACTCTCCTGAAGCTTTCTTT. Its protein product is CASSPFGQDSPEAFF.

The chain is built from TRBV28 and TRBJ1-5; maybe TRBD1 (6 bases). The CDR3 totals 14 residues. The V gene's germline CDR1 is MDHEN and CDR2 SYDVKM. The V end lost 8 bases, the J end lost 6 bases, and 17 bases lay between the germline ends. In DNA, the CDR3 is TGTGCCAGCGACCAGGGGAGTTCGGTTCAGCCCCAGCATTTT. Protein product: CASDQGSSVQPQHF. Full variable domain (remainder filled in from reference TRBV28 and TRBJ1-5): DVKVTQSSRYLVKRTGEKVFLECVQDMDHENMFWYRQDPGLGLRLIYFSYDVKMKEKGDIPEGYSVSREKKERFSLILESASTNQTSMYLCASDQGSSVQPQHFGDGTRLSIL.

The chain has TRBV3-1 and TRBJ2-7; D is unresolved. The length of the CDR3 is 15 residues. Trimming stripped 2 bases from V and 2 bases from J, with 13 bases between. From germline, CDR1 is LGHDT and CDR2 YNNKEL (reference sequence). The CDR3 region is CASSQQVSFTYEQYF. CDR3 DNA: TGTGCCAGCAGCCAACAGGTCTCTTTTACCTACGAGCAGTACTTC.

This clonotype was detected a few times. CDR3 region: CSARDRTGGRETQYF. The CDR3 coding sequence is TGCAGTGCTAGAGATAGGACAGGGGGCCGAGAGACCCAGTACTTC. This chain links TRBV20-1 with TRBJ2-5; 11 positions match TRBD1. V lost 0 bases to trimming and J lost 4 bases; unmatched junction nucleotides: 4. Germline V CDR1 and CDR2: DFQATT, SNEGSKA (reference sequence). The CDR3 consists of 15 residues.

The chain links TRBV20-1 to TRBJ2-2; 7 bases fit TRBD2. V lost 6 bases to trimming and J lost 2 bases; unmatched junction nucleotides: 6. The germline V gene encodes CDR1 DFQATT and CDR2 SNEGSKA (reference sequence). The CDR3 sequence is 14 residues long. In DNA, the CDR3 is TGCAGTGCGGCTCTAGCGGACAACACCGGGGAGCTGTTTTTT. Its translation is CSAALADNTGELFF.

The V gene is TRBV7-9, the J gene TRBJ1-5; D might be TRBD1 (6 bases). Germline CDR1 is SEHNR and CDR2 is FQNEAQ (reference sequence). Trimming took off 0 bases at V and 2 bases at J, with 11 bases between the two ends. The CDR3 consists of 16 residues. Written as DNA, the CDR3 is TGTGCCAGCAGCTTAGCAGGCCGACAGGGCAATCAGCCCCAGCATTTT. Its translation: CASSLAGRQGNQPQHF.

On this clonotype: At one end, the junction sequence differs from germline, possibly due to a read error. This CDR3 is CATSDSLAGLEQYF. The CDR3 bases are TGTGCCACCAGTGATAGCCTAGCCGGCTTGGAGCAGTACTTC. The chain carries TRBV10-3 and TRBJ2-7, with TRBD2 as a possible D gene (5 bases). CDR1 ENHRY and CDR2 SYGVKD come from the germline V gene. The CDR3 is 14 amino acids.

This clonotype was counted a few times. This chain uses TRBV11-2 with TRBJ2-7; unclear D gene. Trimming removed 6 bases from V and 3 bases from J, with 12 bases in between. The CDR3 totals 13 residues. Germline-derived CDR1 and CDR2 are SGHAT and FQNNGV. The CDR3 bases are TGTGCCAGCAGGGGGTCAGCGAACTACGAGCAGTACTTC. Its protein product is CASRGSANYEQYF.

There are a few counts of this clonotype. CDR3 sequence reads: CSARPRGTHPDNEQFF. DNA for the CDR3: TGCAGTGCTAGACCTCGGGGGACTCATCCCGACAATGAGCAGTTCTTC. The chain employs TRBV20-1 and TRBJ2-1; tentative D call: TRBD2 (6 bases). Trimming removed 2 bases from V and 5 bases from J, with 19 bases in between. CDR1 and CDR2 from the germline V gene are DFQATT and SNEGSKA (reference sequence). The CDR3 is made up of 16 amino acids.

This clonotype has at least ten counts. The genes are TRBV7-9 and TRBJ1-5; weak D call: TRBD1 (5 bases). Germline V gives CDR1 SEHNR, CDR2 FQNEAQ (reference sequence). The CDR3 has 17 amino acids. Trimming pared 5 bases from V and 6 bases from J, leaving 23 bases between. DNA of the CDR3: TGTGCCAGCAGCCCTATGTCTTCAGGGTTCGATGGTCAGCCCCAGCATTTT. Translated: CASSPMSSGFDGQPQHF.

This clonotype was counted between two and nine times. The J gene is TRBJ2-7, the V gene TRBV6-2 or TRBV6-3, with 11 bases that match TRBD1. This CDR3 region has 17 residues. The ends lost 2 bases at V and 2 bases at J; junction bases unmatched: 8. Germline values: CDR1 MNHEY, CDR2 SVGEGT. The CDR3 is CASSYSPGQGAAYEQYF. The DNA of the CDR3 is TGTGCCAGCAGTTACAGCCCCGGACAGGGGGCTGCCTACGAGCAGTACTTC.